The 22 T cell receptor beta chains below all came from one sample that was sequenced in a study of blood T cell repertoires in COVID-19. TCRdb's table, derived via immunoSEQ multiplex PCR, lists solely in-frame clones and lacks some. The repertoire holds under 250,000 clones, with 86% as singletons. What was sequenced was peripheral blood. Receptors were obtained from a man in his sixties with acute or convalescent COVID-19.

The chain recombines TRBV30 with TRBJ1-1; 7 bases match TRBD1. CDR3 length equals 17 residues. The V gene's germline CDR1 is GTSNPN and CDR2 SVGIG (reference sequence). The V segment lost 0 bases and the J segment 4 bases; nucleotides outside the gene matches: 14. This CDR3 reads CAWSVPIPGQVATEAFF. As DNA, the CDR3 is TGTGCCTGGAGTGTCCCCATTCCCGGACAGGTCGCCACTGAAGCTTTCTTT.

The chain uses TRBV7-3 and TRBJ2-1, with TRBD1 matching 7 bases. This CDR3 has 14 amino acids. V shed 4 bases and J 8 bases; nucleotides not matched to a gene: 8. The germline CDR1 and CDR2 sequences are SGHTA and FQGTGA. In nucleotides, the CDR3 is TGTGCCAGCAGCTCTACAGGGGTCGGGGATGAGCAGTTCTTC. This codes for CASSSTGVGDEQFF.

The V and J genes are TRBV7-3 and TRBJ2-3; weak D call: TRBD2 (6 bases). From germline, CDR1 is SGHTA and CDR2 FQGTGA. There are 14 residues in the CDR3. The ends were cut back, 5 bases at V and 5 bases at J, with 14 bases in the middle. The CDR3 here is CASSLMGGIDTQYF. The CDR3 DNA reads as TGTGCCAGCAGCCTCATGGGCGGGATAGATACGCAGTATTTT.

The rearrangement links TRBV5-4 to TRBJ1-2, with D unresolved. This CDR3 has 15 amino acids. In germline, CDR1 is SGHNT, CDR2 YYREEE (reference sequence). The V end was cut by 2 bases, the J end by 0 bases, with 11 bases between. CDR3 loop: CASSFPGRANYGYTF. In DNA form, the CDR3 reads TGTGCCAGCAGCTTTCCAGGCAGAGCTAACTATGGCTACACCTTC. Looking up the rest from reference TRBV5-4 and TRBJ1-2 gives the full variable domain: ETGVTQSPTHLIKTRGQQVTLRCSSQSGHNTVSWYQQALGQGPQFIFQYYREEENGRGNFPPRFSGLQFPNYSSELNVNALELDDSALYLCASSFPGRANYGYTFGSGTRLTVV.

The gene calls are TRBV10-3 and TRBJ2-7; tentative D call: TRBD2 (7 bases). The CDR3 contains 15 residues. V dropped 0 bases and J dropped 1 base, with 10 bases sitting between them. Germline V gives CDR1 ENHRY, CDR2 SYGVKD. DNA of the CDR3: TGTGCCATCAGTGAGTCCGGGGGGCGGTCCTACGAGCAGTACTTC. It specifies CAISESGGRSYEQYF.

A few counts support this clone. The rearrangement links TRBV9 to TRBJ2-1, with a possible D match to TRBD2 (7 bases). The CDR3 covers 16 residues. Germline V gene sequence: CDR1 SGDLS, CDR2 YYNGEE. Trimming cost V 0 bases and J 6 bases, with 16 bases left between them. CDR3 sequence (DNA): TGTGCCAGCAGCGTAGTAGGGGGAGGGAGCTCCAATGAGCAGTTCTTC. It codes for CASSVVGGGSSNEQFF.

The V gene is TRBV25-1, the J gene TRBJ2-7; tentative D call: TRBD1 (6 bases). The CDR3 consists of 11 residues. Looked up from germline, CDR1 is MGHDK and CDR2 is SYGVNS. V was pared by 7 bases and J by 4 bases, with 8 bases between. CDR3 region: CASKQGYEQYF. The CDR3 DNA follows: TGTGCCAGCAAGCAGGGGTACGAGCAGTACTTC.

This sequence joins TRBV7-2 and TRBJ2-7; D is perhaps TRBD1 (6 bases). This CDR3 is 15 amino acids long. The germline V and J ends were trimmed by 5 bases and 1 base, with 15 bases remaining between them. Germline values: CDR1 SGHTA, CDR2 FQGNSA. In nucleotides, the CDR3 is TGTGCCAGCAGCCAGGGGAAGCCACTTTCCTACGAGCAGTACTTC. It specifies CASSQGKPLSYEQYF. The full variable domain, completed using reference TRBV7-2 and TRBJ2-7, is GAGVSQSPSNKVTEKGKDVELRCDPISGHTALYWYRQSLGQGLEFLIYFQGNSAPDKSGLPSDRFSAERTGGSVSTLTIQRTQQEDSAVYLCASSQGKPLSYEQYFGPGTRLTVT.

This clone has just a few counts. The chain joins TRBV6-2 or TRBV6-3 to TRBJ1-1, with 9 positions matching TRBD1. Trimming removed 6 bases from V and 1 base from J; junction bases left unmatched: 3. CDR1 MNHEY and CDR2 SVGEGT come from the germline V gene. The CDR3 extends over 14 amino acids. CDR3 residues: CASSRQGENTEAFF. For the CDR3, the DNA is TGTGCCAGCAGCAGACAGGGGGAGAACACTGAAGCTTTCTTT.

The gene calls are TRBV2 and TRBJ2-7; 15 nucleotides agree with TRBD2. Per the germline V gene, CDR1 is SNHLY and CDR2 is FYNNEI. V lost 4 bases to trimming and J lost 5 bases; unmatched junction nucleotides: 6. This CDR3 has 16 amino acids. CDR3 nucleotide sequence: TGTGCCAGCAGTGGGGGGGGACTAGCGGGAGGCAACGAGCAGTACTTC. Its translation is CASSGGGLAGGNEQYF.

The rearrangement joins TRBV6-5 to TRBJ1-5; weak D call: TRBD1 (6 bases). V lost 5 bases and J lost 1, with 12 bases in between. The CDR3 loop spans 15 amino acids. Germline loops: CDR1 MNHEY, CDR2 SVGAGI. The CDR3 DNA reads as TGTGCCAGCAGTACACAGGGATTGAGCAATCAGCCCCAGCATTTT. Protein product: CASSTQGLSNQPQHF.

The chain carries TRBV2 and TRBJ1-1, with 7 nucleotides matching TRBD1. The germline CDR1 and CDR2 sequences are SNHLY and FYNNEI. This CDR3 has 10 amino acids. V trimming: 6 bases; J trimming: 10 bases; junction bases outside the gene matches: 2. Here the CDR3 DNA reads TGTGCCAGCAGCGCAGGGGGAGCTTTCTTT. The encoded protein is CASSAGGAFF.

V is TRBV7-8 and J is TRBJ2-2; TRBD2 is a possible D gene (5 bases). This CDR3 is 15 amino acids long. The V end was cut by 5 bases, the J end by 8 bases, with 18 bases between. Looked up from germline, CDR1 is SGHVS and CDR2 is FQNEAQ. The CDR3: CASSLSWTPSGELFF. The CDR3 DNA is TGTGCCAGCAGCCTTTCCTGGACTCCCTCTGGGGAGCTGTTTTTT. The complete variable domain, with remaining parts taken from reference TRBV7-8 and TRBJ2-2, reads GAGVSQSPRYKVAKRGQDVALRCDPISGHVSLFWYQQALGQGPEFLTYFQNEAQLDKSGLPSDRFFAERPEGSVSTLKIQRTQQEDSAVYLCASSLSWTPSGELFFGEGSRLTVL.

This chain joins TRBV2 and TRBJ2-1; maybe TRBD2 (6 bases). The CDR3 has 13 residues. In germline, CDR1 is SNHLY, CDR2 FYNNEI. The V gene lost 8 bases and the J gene lost 4 bases, with 12 bases spanning the gap. CDR3 protein: CASARDSYNEQFF. CDR3 in DNA: TGTGCCAGCGCCCGGGACTCGTACAATGAGCAGTTCTTC.

The rearrangement uses TRBV5-4 and TRBJ2-7, with D perhaps TRBD2 (5 bases). Trimming pared 4 bases from V and 3 bases from J, leaving 20 bases between. CDR1 and CDR2 from the germline V gene are SGHNT and YYREEE (reference sequence). This CDR3 has 16 residues. The CDR3 DNA is TGTGCCAGCAGCCCTCCGGGCCCGCCTCGGGACTACGAGCAGTACTTC. This encodes CASSPPGPPRDYEQYF.

This clone turned up a few times. V and J are TRBV27 and TRBJ2-7; tentative D call: TRBD2 (6 bases). V lost 4 bases and J lost 2, with 15 bases in between. The CDR3 contains 15 residues. Germline-derived CDR1 and CDR2 are MNHEY and SMNVEV (reference sequence). The CDR3 protein is CASSSPGTRAYEQYF. The DNA of the CDR3 is TGTGCCAGCAGTTCTCCCGGGACTCGCGCCTACGAGCAGTACTTC.

CDR3 DNA: TGTGCCAGCAGCTTAGTAGCGCCTTATAATTCACCCCTCCACTTT. Encoded protein: CASSLVAPYNSPLHF. This chain joins TRBV5-5 and TRBJ1-6; D is uncertain. CDR1 is SGHKS and CDR2 is YYEKEE in the germline V gene (reference sequence). The CDR3 consists of 15 residues. The ends were cut back, 2 bases at V and 4 bases at J, with 10 bases in the middle. The whole variable domain, remainder taken from reference TRBV5-5 and TRBJ1-6, is DAGVTQSPTHLIKTRGQQVTLRCSPISGHKSVSWYQQVLGQGPQFIFQYYEKEERGRGNFPDRFSARQFPNYSSELNVNALLLGDSALYLCASSLVAPYNSPLHFGNGTRLTVT.

V gene TRBV7-9 combines with J gene TRBJ2-7; the D gene is possibly TRBD2 (6 bases). Germline V lookup: CDR1 SEHNR, CDR2 FQNEAQ (reference sequence). The V gene lost 1 base and the J gene lost 1 base, with 11 bases spanning the gap. The CDR3 loop spans 15 amino acids. The CDR3 bases are TGTGCCAGCAGCTTAGGAGCTAGCGATTCCTACGAGCAGTACTTC. Protein product: CASSLGASDSYEQYF.

The chain recombines TRBV3-1 (or the pseudogene TRBV3-2) with TRBJ2-1; the D gene is possibly TRBD1 (6 bases). Trimming took off 2 bases at V and 7 bases at J, with 15 bases between the two ends. The CDR3 has 15 residues. The germline CDR1 and CDR2 sequences are LGHDT and YNNKEL (reference sequence). The CDR3 DNA is TGTGCCAGCAGCCAACGGCCAGGGGCCACAAATGAGCAGTTCTTC. Translation: CASSQRPGATNEQFF.

V usage is TRBV27 and J usage is TRBJ1-1; D not resolved. The V gene lost 6 bases and the J gene lost 4 bases, with 18 bases spanning the gap. Germline V lookup: CDR1 MNHEY, CDR2 SMNVEV (reference sequence). The CDR3 is made up of 15 amino acids. As DNA, the CDR3 is TGTGCCAGCAGCCCCCACGAGGGAAGGATCACTGAAGCTTTCTTT. This translates into CASSPHEGRITEAFF.

The CDR3 loop reads CAWSVDQINEQFF. CDR3 DNA: TGTGCCTGGAGTGTAGATCAGATAAATGAGCAGTTCTTC. The chain couples TRBV30 to TRBJ2-1; D gene unclear. There are 13 residues in the CDR3. The germline CDR1 and CDR2 sequences are GTSNPN and SVGIG (reference sequence). Trimming cost V 0 bases and J 7 bases, with 10 bases left between them.

This clone was seen a handful of times. The chain recombines TRBV28 with TRBJ1-5; D remains ambiguous. Germline loops: CDR1 MDHEN, CDR2 SYDVKM. Trimming removed 3 bases at V and 4 bases at J, with 16 bases between. CDR3 length: 16 residues. CDR3 loop: CASSFLVSVQNQPQHF. CDR3 sequence (DNA): TGTGCCAGCAGTTTCCTAGTCTCAGTTCAGAATCAGCCCCAGCATTTT.